These 32 T cell receptor beta chains share one sample of origin, sequenced in a study of T cells in Graves' hyperthyroidism and ophthalmopathy. Regions amplified from RNA transcripts were the TCR beta CDR3 regions. The study used the HTBI primer set for a first-round RT-PCR of the TCR CDR3. In TCRdb, the multiplex PCR reads were re-called with MiXCR into one record per CDR3 protein. The sample lists 700,000 to 850,000 distinct CDR3 sequences, 30% to 40% occurring once. The specimen sequenced was blood. The receptors originated from a woman in her thirties or forties with Graves' hyperthyroidism.

The CDR3 loop reads CASSSVGGELFF. The CDR3 DNA sequence: TGTGCCAGCAGTTCCGTTGGAGGGGAGCTGTTTTTT. The V gene is TRBV28, the J gene TRBJ2-2, with D unclear. Germline V gene sequence: CDR1 MDHEN, CDR2 SYDVKM. V was pared by 4 bases and J by 8 bases, with 8 bases between. This CDR3 has 12 amino acids. Filled out from reference TRBV28 and TRBJ2-2, the complete variable domain reads DVKVTQSSRYLVKRTGEKVFLECVQDMDHENMFWYRQDPGLGLRLIYFSYDVKMKEKGDIPEGYSVSREKKERFSLILESASTNQTSMYLCASSSVGGELFFGEGSRLTVL.

Points on this clonotype: Possible read error: a much larger clone is one base away. The DNA for the CDR3 is TGTACCAGCAGCCCAGGACAGGGGAATTATCAGTACTTC. Translated, it gives CTSSPGQGNYQYF. This chain uses TRBV7-2 with TRBJ2-7; 9 bases agree with TRBD1. The V gene end was trimmed by 5 bases and the J gene end by 10 bases; junction bases not matched to a gene: 9. Germline V CDR1 and CDR2: SGHTA, FQGNSA. CDR3 length: 13 amino acids.

In this sample, this clonotype turned up many times. The J gene is TRBJ2-5, the V gene TRBV7-8; D gene ambiguous. This CDR3 region has 13 residues. The germline V and J ends were trimmed by 3 bases and 3 bases, with 8 bases remaining between them. CDR1 SGHVS and CDR2 FQNEAQ come from the germline V gene. CDR3 amino acids: CASSFGAEETQYF. The DNA for the CDR3 is TGTGCCAGCAGCTTTGGCGCAGAAGAGACCCAGTACTTC. Full variable domain (remainder filled in from reference TRBV7-8 and TRBJ2-5): GAGVSQSPRYKVAKRGQDVALRCDPISGHVSLFWYQQALGQGPEFLTYFQNEAQLDKSGLPSDRFFAERPEGSVSTLKIQRTQQEDSAVYLCASSFGAEETQYFGPGTRLLVL.

In DNA form, the CDR3 reads TGCGCCAGCAACGGACAGGGCGAGACTGAAGCTTTCTTT. It translates to CASNGQGETEAFF. This chain uses TRBV10-2 with TRBJ1-1, with 8 bases matching TRBD1. Trimming took 7 bases from V and 5 from J; bases not matched to a gene: 6. The CDR3 covers 13 residues. Per germline, CDR1 WSHSY and CDR2 SAAADI.

This clonotype was recorded at least ten times. The chain uses TRBV10-3 and TRBJ1-6, with no clear D. V lost 4 bases and J 6 bases, leaving 4 bases between the germline ends. The CDR3 length is 12 residues. The germline CDR1 and CDR2 sequences are ENHRY and SYGVKD. The CDR3 is CAISGANSPLHF. The CDR3 DNA reads as TGTGCCATCAGTGGGGCTAATTCACCCCTCCACTTT.

The rearrangement links TRBV27 to TRBJ2-5, with TRBD1 identical over 11 bases. CDR1 MNHEY and CDR2 SMNVEV come from the germline V gene (reference sequence). V lost 5 bases and J lost 2; bases outside the gene matches: 7. CDR3 length: 16 amino acids. CDR3 amino acids: CASSPWTGGLQETQYF. As DNA, the CDR3 is TGTGCCAGCAGTCCTTGGACAGGGGGCCTTCAAGAGACCCAGTACTTC.

This chain uses TRBV18 with TRBJ1-1, with D perhaps matching TRBD1 (6 bases). V lost 1 base to trimming and J lost 7 bases, with 10 bases between them. CDR1 and CDR2 (germline): KGHSH, LQKENI. The CDR3 covers 13 residues. The CDR3 is CASSPQGGLEAFF. In DNA form, the CDR3 reads TGTGCCAGCTCACCACAGGGGGGACTTGAAGCTTTCTTT. Supplemented by reference TRBV18 and TRBJ1-1, the full variable domain reads NAGVMQNPRHLVRRRGQEARLRCSPMKGHSHVYWYRQLPEEGLKFMVYLQKENIIDESGMPKERFSAEFPKEGPSILRIQQVVRGDSAAYFCASSPQGGLEAFFGQGTRLTVV.

This clonotype was counted between two and nine times. The chain combines TRBV2 with TRBJ2-7, with 11 bases matching TRBD1. Trimming removed 4 bases from V and 3 bases from J; junction bases left unmatched: 5. Germline V lookup: CDR1 SNHLY, CDR2 FYNNEI. CDR3 size: 15 residues. CDR3: CASSGKDRGLYEQYF. In nucleotides, the CDR3 is TGTGCCAGCAGTGGCAAGGACAGGGGGCTCTACGAGCAGTACTTC.

The table lists this clonotype with many counts. The chain links TRBV7-2 to TRBJ2-7; D unclear. Germline CDR1 reads SGHTA; CDR2 reads FQGNSA. CDR3 size: 13 residues. V lost 1 base, J lost 5 bases, and 9 bases lay in between. CDR3 bases: TGTGCCAGCAGCTTAGGTCGGTCGGACGAGCAGTACTTC. Encoded protein: CASSLGRSDEQYF. The full variable domain, in which reference TRBV7-2 and TRBJ2-7 provide the parts outside the CDR3, is GAGVSQSPSNKVTEKGKDVELRCDPISGHTALYWYRQSLGQGLEFLIYFQGNSAPDKSGLPSDRFSAERTGGSVSTLTIQRTQQEDSAVYLCASSLGRSDEQYFGPGTRLTVT.

The sample holds many counts of this clonotype. The chain has TRBV13 and TRBJ1-1; D is ambiguous. The CDR3 spans 15 residues. V dropped 4 bases and J dropped 2 bases, with 14 bases sitting between them. CDR1 PRHDT and CDR2 FYEKMQ come from the germline V gene (reference sequence). The CDR3 sequence is CASSSGLQPNTEAFF. CDR3 in DNA: TGTGCCAGCAGCTCCGGCCTTCAACCTAACACTGAAGCTTTCTTT.

The chain combines TRBV7-2 with TRBJ1-6, with D perhaps matching TRBD1 (5 bases). This CDR3 has 13 amino acids. The V gene's germline CDR1 is SGHTA and CDR2 FQGNSA. Trimming left V 5 bases short and J 10 bases short, with 12 bases between. CDR3 amino acids: CASSGGLASPLHF. In DNA, the CDR3 is TGTGCCAGCAGCGGGGGGTTGGCCTCACCCCTCCACTTT.

This chain uses TRBV2 with TRBJ1-4; D is unresolved. The V and J ends lost 2 bases and 5 bases respectively, with 18 bases between them. Germline V gives CDR1 SNHLY, CDR2 FYNNEI. This CDR3 is built from 17 residues. The CDR3 nucleotides read TGTGCCAGCAGTGAAAGGCGAAGCGGAAGTCACAATGAAAAACTGTTTTTT. Protein sequence: CASSERRSGSHNEKLFF.

V usage is TRBV6-5 and J usage is TRBJ2-5; D is tentatively TRBD1 or TRBD2 (5 bases each). The CDR3 is 14 amino acids. Germline V lookup: CDR1 MNHEY, CDR2 SVGAGI. With 2 bases removed from V and 7 bases from J, the gap between germline ends came to 14 bases. In nucleotides, the CDR3 is TGTGCCAGCAGTTACCTACGAGAGGGGACGACCCAGTACTTC. Translating gives CASSYLREGTTQYF.

This clonotype was counted only a few times. A single base separates this from a much larger clone, so it may be a read error. V is TRBV20-1 and J is TRBJ2-5; the match to TRBD2 covers 7 bases. The germline V gene encodes CDR1 DFQATT and CDR2 SNEGSKA (reference sequence). The CDR3 loop spans 14 amino acids. V dropped 1 base and J dropped 3; count of bases not matched to a gene: 5. Here the CDR3 reads CSARGRAGKETQYF. The CDR3 DNA follows: TGCAGTGCTAGAGGCCGAGCGGGGAAAGAGACCCAGTACTTC.

At least ten counts were recorded for this clonotype. The J gene is TRBJ2-7, the V gene TRBV11-2; maybe TRBD1 (6 bases). The CDR3 length is 20 residues. Germline V gene sequence: CDR1 SGHAT, CDR2 FQNNGV. The V end was cut by 0 bases, the J end by 0 bases, with 24 bases between. CDR3 sequence reads: CASSLDPTRPGTSSSYEQYF. The CDR3 region has the DNA TGTGCCAGCAGCTTAGACCCAACTAGACCCGGGACATCGAGCTCCTACGAGCAGTACTTC.

V and J are TRBV6-6 and TRBJ2-5; 8 bases match TRBD2. Germline V gene lookup returns CDR1 MNHNY and CDR2 SVGAGI (reference sequence). V lost 6 bases to trimming and J lost 4 bases; unmatched junction nucleotides: 16. The CDR3 is made up of 17 amino acids. CDR3 sequence reads: CASRHVERENIGETQYF. The CDR3 bases are TGTGCCAGCAGGCACGTTGAGCGGGAGAATATCGGAGAGACCCAGTACTTC.

This clonotype was counted only a few times. This sequence joins TRBV7-6 and TRBJ2-7; D not certain. CDR3 length: 17 residues. Germline V gene data show CDR1 as SGHVS and CDR2 as FNYEAQ. Trimming removed 4 bases from V and 0 bases from J, with 19 bases in between. The CDR3: CASSSGSGDFFSYEQYF. CDR3 nucleotide sequence: TGTGCCAGCAGCTCAGGAAGTGGCGATTTCTTCTCCTACGAGCAGTACTTC.

The chain has TRBV5-1 and TRBJ2-5; 8 nucleotides match TRBD2. V shed 7 bases, J shed 3 bases, and the junction held 11 bases outside the gene matches. The CDR3 length is 15 residues. Per germline, CDR1 SGHRS and CDR2 YFSETQ. The DNA of the CDR3 is TGCGCCAGCGGGACTAGGGGTTACGTAGAAGAGACCCAGTACTTC. This translates into CASGTRGYVEETQYF.

This clonotype has at least ten counts. This sequence joins TRBV29-1 and TRBJ2-6; D is possibly TRBD1 (5 bases). With 3 bases removed from V and 3 bases from J, the gap between germline ends came to 18 bases. Germline-derived CDR1 and CDR2 are SQVTM and ANQGSEA. The CDR3 sequence is 17 residues long. The CDR3 here is CSVDERKWGFGANVLTF. In DNA, the CDR3 is TGCAGCGTTGACGAGAGGAAATGGGGCTTTGGGGCCAACGTCCTGACTTTC. Filled out from reference TRBV29-1 and TRBJ2-6, the complete variable domain reads SAVISQKPSRDICQRGTSLTIQCQVDSQVTMMFWYRQQPGQSLTLIATANQGSEATYESGFVIDKFPISRPNLTFSTLTVSNMSPEDSSIYLCSVDERKWGFGANVLTFGAGSRLTVL.

This chain uses TRBV7-8 with TRBJ2-6, with D perhaps TRBD2 (5 bases). The CDR3 length is 17 residues. V lost 1 base, J lost 3 bases, and 13 bases lay in between. The germline gives CDR1 SGHVS, CDR2 FQNEAQ. CDR3 region: CASSLVPTGVGANVLTF. The CDR3 DNA reads TGTGCCAGCAGCTTAGTCCCCACCGGGGTTGGGGCCAACGTCCTGACTTTC. Together with reference TRBV7-8 and TRBJ2-6, the CDR3 gives the full variable domain: GAGVSQSPRYKVAKRGQDVALRCDPISGHVSLFWYQQALGQGPEFLTYFQNEAQLDKSGLPSDRFFAERPEGSVSTLKIQRTQQEDSAVYLCASSLVPTGVGANVLTFGAGSRLTVL.

The table lists this clonotype with many counts. The rearrangement uses TRBV7-2 and TRBJ2-2, with TRBD2 as a possible D gene (7 bases). Trimming took off 5 bases at V and 5 bases at J, with 18 bases between the two ends. The germline V gene encodes CDR1 SGHTA and CDR2 FQGNSA. CDR3 length: 16 residues. CDR3 DNA sequence: TGTGCCAGCAGCCGCCGAGGGGGGGTTGCGACCGGGGAGCTGTTTTTT. As protein: CASSRRGGVATGELFF.

This clonotype was picked up a small number of times. The junction departs from germline at one end; a sequencing error may be responsible. V gene TRBV2 combines with J gene TRBJ2-7, with TRBD1 matching 10 bases. This CDR3 region has 14 residues. Germline V gene data show CDR1 as SNHLY and CDR2 as FYNNEI. CDR3 residues: CASRPPGQGYGQYF. CDR3 coding DNA: TGTGCCAGCAGACCACCGGGACAGGGGTACGGGCAGTACTTC.

The table lists this clonotype with a few counts. V is TRBV5-1 and J is TRBJ2-5; TRBD2 might be the D (5 bases). Trimming cost V 4 bases and J 2 bases, with 24 bases left between them. This CDR3 has 18 amino acids. The germline CDR1 and CDR2 sequences are SGHRS and YFSETQ. The CDR3 bases are TGCGCCAGCAGCGTCGGGATTGTCCTAAACACGCAGCAAGAGACCCAGTACTTC. Translating it yields CASSVGIVLNTQQETQYF. Full variable domain (remainder filled in from reference TRBV5-1 and TRBJ2-5): KAGVTQTPRYLIKTRGQQVTLSCSPISGHRSVSWYQQTPGQGLQFLFEYFSETQRNKGNFPGRFSGRQFSNSRSEMNVSTLELGDSALYLCASSVGIVLNTQQETQYFGPGTRLLVL.

This clonotype was detected many times. The chain's CDR3 is CSVVRDENTEAFF. Written as DNA, the CDR3 is TGCAGCGTTGTAAGGGACGAGAACACTGAAGCTTTCTTT. V gene TRBV29-1 combines with J gene TRBJ1-1; a weak D match, TRBD1 (5 bases). The V gene lost 4 bases and the J gene lost 1 base, with 10 bases spanning the gap. CDR3 length: 13 residues. Germline V lookup: CDR1 SQVTM, CDR2 ANQGSEA.

The CDR3 DNA is TGTGCCAGCAGCCAAGTGGGACTCCGGGCCGGGGAGCTGTTTTTT. Translation gives CASSQVGLRAGELFF. This chain joins TRBV14 and TRBJ2-2; a possible D gene is TRBD2 (6 bases). The CDR3 sequence is 15 residues long. The V gene lost 1 base and the J gene lost 6 bases, with 12 bases spanning the gap. Germline assignment: CDR1 SGHDN and CDR2 FVKESK.

Many counts were recorded for this clonotype. The gene calls are TRBV6-5 and TRBJ1-2; D is unclear. Trimming took 2 bases from V and 5 from J, leaving 6 bases between them. Germline V lookup: CDR1 MNHEY, CDR2 SVGAGI. This CDR3 comprises 12 residues. The CDR3 bases are TGTGCCAGCAGTTACCCGGGATATGGCTACACCTTC. It encodes CASSYPGYGYTF.

The chain links TRBV12-3 or TRBV12-4 to TRBJ2-2; D may be TRBD1 (5 bases). This CDR3 has 17 amino acids. V lost 1 base to trimming and J lost 0 bases, with 12 bases between them. The CDR3 is CASSLGFDSTNTGELFF. The CDR3 DNA follows: TGTGCCAGCAGTTTAGGGTTTGACAGCACGAACACCGGGGAGCTGTTTTTT.

This clonotype was detected ten times or more. The V gene is TRBV10-3, the J gene TRBJ1-1; 7 bases agree with TRBD1. The germline gives CDR1 ENHRY, CDR2 SYGVKD. Trimming at V came to 4 bases and at J to 0 bases, leaving 5 bases not matched to a gene. CDR3 length: 15 amino acids. CDR3 loop: CAISGTGTVNTEAFF. The CDR3 DNA follows: TGTGCCATCAGTGGGACCGGGACAGTGAACACTGAAGCTTTCTTT.

As concerns this clonotype: One end of the junction fails to match germline, which may point to a read error. The chain joins TRBV7-2 to TRBJ1-2, with 8 nucleotides matching TRBD1. Germline V gene lookup returns CDR1 SGHTA and CDR2 FQGNSA. The CDR3 length is 14 residues. The CDR3 bases are TGTGCCAACAGCACCGGACAGGGCGACTATGGCTACACCTTC. Protein sequence: CANSTGQGDYGYTF.

About this clonotype: A read error is possible here, since a much larger clone lies one base away. This chain links TRBV6-6 with TRBJ1-5; D gene unclear. This CDR3 has 15 residues. Germline V gene lookup returns CDR1 MNHNY and CDR2 SVGAGI (reference sequence). The CDR3 coding sequence is TGTGCCCGCAGTAAGGATGTTTATAGCAATCAGCCCCAGCATTTT. It encodes CARSKDVYSNQPQHF.

The chain employs TRBV7-9 and TRBJ2-5, with D possibly matching TRBD2 (7 bases). Germline assignment: CDR1 SEHNR and CDR2 FQNEAQ (reference sequence). CDR3 length equals 16 residues. V lost 1 base, J lost 5 bases, and 17 bases lay in between. The CDR3 DNA follows: TGTGCCAGCAGCTTAGGATCGGGGGGCGGTATCGAGACCCAGTACTTC. Residues: CASSLGSGGGIETQYF.

This clonotype was recorded at least ten times. The V call is TRBV20-1, the J call TRBJ2-5, with no clear D. The ends were cut back, 2 bases at V and 2 bases at J, with 6 bases in the middle. The CDR3 is 12 amino acids. CDR1 is DFQATT, CDR2 SNEGSKA, per germline (reference sequence). The CDR3 DNA follows: TGCAGTGCTAGAACGCCTCAAGAGACCCAGTACTTC. It encodes CSARTPQETQYF.